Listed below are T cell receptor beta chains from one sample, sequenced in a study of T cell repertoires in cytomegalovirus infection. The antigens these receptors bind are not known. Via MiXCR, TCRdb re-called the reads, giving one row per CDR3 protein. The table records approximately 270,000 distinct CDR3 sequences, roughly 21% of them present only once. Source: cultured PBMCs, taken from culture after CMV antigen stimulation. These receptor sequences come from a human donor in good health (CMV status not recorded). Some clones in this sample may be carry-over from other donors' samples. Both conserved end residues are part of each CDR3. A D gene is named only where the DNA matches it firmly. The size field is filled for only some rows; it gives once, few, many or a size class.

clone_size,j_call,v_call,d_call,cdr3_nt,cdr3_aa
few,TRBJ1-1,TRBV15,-,TGTGCCACCAGCATGGGGGACGGGACAAACACTGAAGCTTTCTTT,CATSMGDGTNTEAFF
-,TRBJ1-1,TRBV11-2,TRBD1,TGTGCCAGCAGCCCACAGGGGGTGAAGGGCACTGAAGCTTTCTTT,CASSPQGVKGTEAFF
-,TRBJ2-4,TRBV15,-,TGTGCCACCAGCAGAGCAACGGCAGGGGTCATTCAGTACTTC,CATSRATAGVIQYF
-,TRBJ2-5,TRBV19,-,TGTGCCAGTAGTATATTACCGTACCCAGGCAAGGAGACCCAGTACTTC,CASSILPYPGKETQYF
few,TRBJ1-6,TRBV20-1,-,TGCAGTGCTAGAGCGGGGGAGTCCTCCTATAATTCACCCCTCCACTTT,CSARAGESSYNSPLHF
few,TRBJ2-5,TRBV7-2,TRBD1,TGTGCCAGCAGCCGGGACAGAACTCAAGAGACCCAGTACTTC,CASSRDRTQETQYF
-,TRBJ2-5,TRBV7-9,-,TGTGCCAGCAGGGACTACACAGAGACCCAGTACTTC,CASRDYTETQYF
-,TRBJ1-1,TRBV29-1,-,TGCAGCGTTGAAAGGGACACTCGTTTTGCTTTCTTT,CSVERDTRFAFF
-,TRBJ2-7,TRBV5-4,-,TGTGCCAGCAGCTTGTTGTGGGATAGTGCCTACGAGCAGTACTTC,CASSLLWDSAYEQYF
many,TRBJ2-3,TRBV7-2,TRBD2,TGTGCCAGCGGTGTAGACGGGAGGAAAACAGATACGCAGTATTTT,CASGVDGRKTDTQYF
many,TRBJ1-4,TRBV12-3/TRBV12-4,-,TGTGCCAGCAGTCTAGGTACTAATGAAAAACTGTTTTTT,CASSLGTNEKLFF
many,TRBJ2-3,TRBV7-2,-,TGTGCCAGCAGCTTAGTGCAGGGCACAGATACGCAGTATTTT,CASSLVQGTDTQYF
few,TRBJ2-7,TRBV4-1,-,TGCGCCAGCAGCCATACGGGCTCGGACGAGCAGTACTTC,CASSHTGSDEQYF
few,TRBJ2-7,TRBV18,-,TGTGCCAGCTCACCTTTCGCACAGGGATCATCGCAAATCCACGAGCAGTACTTC,CASSPFAQGSSQIHEQYF
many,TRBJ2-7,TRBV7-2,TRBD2,TGTGCCAGCAGCTTGGGGATAGCGGGAGTCGGCTACGAGCAGTACTTC,CASSLGIAGVGYEQYF
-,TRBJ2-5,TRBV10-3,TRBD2,TGTGCCATCAGTTTCGGACTAGCGGGAGGGCAAGAGACCCAGTACTTC,CAISFGLAGGQETQYF
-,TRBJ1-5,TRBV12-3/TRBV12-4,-,TGTGCCAGCAGCCATAGCAGGGTCGGGCAGCCCCAGCATTTT,CASSHSRVGQPQHF
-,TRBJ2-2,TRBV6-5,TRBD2,TGTGCCAGCAGTTCGACTAGCGGGAGGGCTTCGGGGGAGCTGTTTTTT,CASSSTSGRASGELFF
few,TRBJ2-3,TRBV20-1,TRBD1,TGCAGTGCTAGAGGGGCAGGGGGCGCAGATACGCAGTATTTT,CSARGAGGADTQYF
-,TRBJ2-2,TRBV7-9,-,TGTGCCAGCAGTCATGGGCCTAGCGAGAACACCGGGGAGCTGTTTTTT,CASSHGPSENTGELFF
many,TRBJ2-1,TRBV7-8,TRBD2,TGTGCCAGCAGCTTCGGGACTAGCGACTACAATGAGCAGTTCTTC,CASSFGTSDYNEQFF
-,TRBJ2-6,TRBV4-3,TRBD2,TGCGCCAGCAGCCAGGACCCTCTAGCGGGAGGGGTCTCTGGGGCCAACGTCCTGACTTTC,CASSQDPLAGGVSGANVLTF
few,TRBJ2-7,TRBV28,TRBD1,TGTGCCAGCGGACGAAGGACAGGGGCCTACGAGCAGTACTTC,CASGRRTGAYEQYF
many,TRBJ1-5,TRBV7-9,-,TGTGCCAGCAGCTTAGGGGGAGACCCTGGCAATCAGCCCCAGCATTTT,CASSLGGDPGNQPQHF